This TCR beta chain was sequenced in a study of beta chain features in type 1 diabetes. Study overall: There were 107,917,701 sorted cells examined across all samples.

This CDR3 is built from 16 residues. Germline V gene data show CDR1 as SNHLY and CDR2 as FYNNEI. The ends lost 0 bases at V and 8 bases at J; junction bases unmatched: 6. Sequenced material consisted of expressed TCRB transcripts (all of the isolated RNA was reverse transcribed). The data were produced by immunoSEQ multiplex PCR, yet TCRdb's version contains in-frame clones alone and is incomplete. The data show around 160,000 clones, with around 50% seen just once and around 0.45% held by the top ten. This clone occurred a few times. The TCR originated in a man aged 18 to 29 in good health. V and J are TRBV2 and TRBJ2-1; 11 bases are shared with TRBD2. Sequenced input: Tregs from blood. The CDR3: CASSEARLAGGDEQFF. CDR3 coding DNA: TGTGCCAGCAGTGAAGCGCGGCTAGCGGGAGGCGATGAGCAGTTCTTC.